Here is one TCR beta chain with its context. What it binds is unknown. This CDR3 has 18 amino acids. Trimming removed 1 base at V and 7 bases at J, with 23 bases between. Germline loops: CDR1 SGDLS, CDR2 YYNGEE. This sample is part of a study of T cells in localized non-small cell lung cancer. The repertoire was sequenced with immunoSEQ multiplex PCR; TCRdb's copy has only in-frame clones and lacks some. The sample consists of tens of thousands of clones, roughly 87% of them appearing once. General study findings and limits: Adjacent lung tissue had a median roughly 62 of the top 100 clones found in the tumor. Because only a single region of the tumor was sequenced, heterogeneity remains possible. Patients showing higher blood T cell density tended to see longer overall survival. T cell clonality was highest in uninvolved adjacent lung, above tumor.

J is TRBJ2-2 and V is TRBV9, with a tentative D call TRBD2 (7 bases). The sample consisted of peripheral blood, taken before any cancer treatment. The receptor was derived from a man aged 35 to 69 with stage I squamous cell lung carcinoma. CDR3 coding DNA: TGTGCCAGCAGCGTATTTCTTCGGGCGGGGGCCGGAGGCGGGGAGCTGTTTTTT. Protein: CASSVFLRAGAGGGELFF.